This TCR beta chain comes out of a study of blood T cell repertoires in COVID-19. Study as a whole: Acute-phase and convalescent COVID-19 samples originated in the United States, Italy and Spain. T cells, B-cell-depleted T cells, or PBMCs supplied cDNA or gDNA.

Per the study methods: Estimation of nucleated cell counts relied on the amplification of reference gene primers. Using immunoSEQ multiplex PCR, the repertoire was profiled, and TCRdb retains in-frame clones only, with some absent. V and J calls and clone size follow that table, whereas D and trimming were derived from the DNA. The sample records fewer than 250,000 clones, 80% to 90% being singletons. Germline V gene lookup returns CDR1 SGDLS and CDR2 YYNGEE. This CDR3 is 16 amino acids long. V lost 0 bases and J lost 1, with 10 bases in between. The source is a woman aged 50 to 60 with acute or convalescent COVID-19. The rearrangement joins TRBV9 to TRBJ2-2; tentative D call: TRBD1 (6 bases). Sequencing was carried out using peripheral blood. DNA of the CDR3: TGTGCCAGCAGCGTAGTTGTGACAGGGAACACCGGGGAGCTGTTTTTT. Amino acid sequence: CASSVVVTGNTGELFF.